This T cell receptor beta chain stems from a study of T cells in Graves' hyperthyroidism and ophthalmopathy. Regarding this clonotype: Its antigen is not identified. A read error may explain this, as a much larger clone is one base away.

Points from the study as a whole: Blood also showed most of the thyroid clonotypes that were expanded above 0.001. The model predicted ophthalmopathy a median around 6.5 months before onset.

The V gene lost 9 bases and the J gene lost 4 bases, with 19 bases spanning the gap. The CDR3 contains 14 residues. Germline values: CDR1 SGHAT, CDR2 FQNNGV. Fresh peripheral blood, around 9.3 ml, was the source of the PBMCs. Amplification yielded TCR beta CDR3 regions, with RNA transcripts as the source. Initially, a first-round RT-PCR of the TCR CDR3 employed the HTBI primer set. TCRdb analysed the multiplex PCR reads with MiXCR anew, one entry per CDR3 protein. The top ten clones hold over 45% of a sample with 450,000 to 600,000 distinct CDR3 sequences, just under 20% of them seen once. The sequence was obtained from a man in his forties with Graves' ophthalmopathy. Material for sequencing was blood. The genes are TRBV11-2 and TRBJ2-7; the D gene could be TRBD1 or TRBD2 (6 bases each). CDR3 sequence reads: CASRGLVGRYEQYF. The CDR3 region has the DNA TGTGCCAGTCGGGGGCTAGTGGGGCGGTACGAGCAGTACTTC.